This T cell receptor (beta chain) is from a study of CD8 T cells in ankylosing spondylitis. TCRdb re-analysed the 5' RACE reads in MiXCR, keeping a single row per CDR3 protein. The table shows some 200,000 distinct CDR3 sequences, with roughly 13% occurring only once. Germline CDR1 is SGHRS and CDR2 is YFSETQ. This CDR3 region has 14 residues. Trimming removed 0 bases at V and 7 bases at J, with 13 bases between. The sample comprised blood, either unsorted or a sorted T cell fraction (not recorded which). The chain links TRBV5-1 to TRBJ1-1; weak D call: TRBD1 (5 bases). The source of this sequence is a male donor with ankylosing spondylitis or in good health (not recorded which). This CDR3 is CASSLVSGGGEAFF. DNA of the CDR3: TGCGCCAGCAGCTTGGTAAGCGGGGGTGGTGAAGCTTTCTTT.